Listed below are T cell receptor beta chains from one sample, sequenced in a study of CD8 T cells in ankylosing spondylitis. TCRdb reanalysed the 5' RACE reads using MiXCR and keeps one entry per CDR3 protein. The repertoire holds around 770,000 distinct CDR3 sequences, with 10% to 15% as singletons. Input material: blood, either unsorted or a sorted T cell fraction (not recorded which). All receptors derive from a male donor with ankylosing spondylitis. Each CDR3 is given with its conserved first and last residue. D genes are given only for firm matches. Size is stated for part of the rows, as once, few or many counts, or as a class when the clone is expanded.

CDR3aa,CDR3nt,v_gene,len,d_gene,j_gene,abundance
CASSPQPTGLDTQYF,TGTGCCAGCAGCCCTCAGCCAACGGGGTTAGATACGCAGTATTTT,TRBV7-2,15,.,TRBJ2-3,.
CSVEGTPSHVQFF,TGCAGCGTTGAAGGGACTCCGTCCCACGTTCAGTTCTTC,TRBV29-1,13,.,TRBJ2-1,once
CASSPSGGPNVYTF,TGTGCCAGCAGCCCAAGTGGGGGGCCCAACGTCTACACCTTC,TRBV7-3,14,.,TRBJ1-2,few
CSVGGVSSSYEQYF,TGCAGCGTTGGGGGGGTTAGTAGCTCCTACGAGCAGTACTTC,TRBV29-1,14,.,TRBJ2-7,few
CASSNQGTENTEAFF,TGCGCCAGCAGCAACCAAGGGACAGAAAACACTGAAGCTTTCTTT,TRBV5-1,15,TRBD1,TRBJ1-1,.
CASGLVMWGDGNTEAFF,TGTGCTAGTGGTTTGGTCATGTGGGGGGACGGTAACACTGAAGCTTTCTTT,TRBV12-5,17,.,TRBJ1-1,.
CSARDLFSGYTF,TGCAGTGCTAGAGACTTATTTAGTGGCTACACCTTC,TRBV20-1,12,.,TRBJ1-2,.
CASSQPFAGELFF,TGTGCCAGCAGCCAGCCATTCGCCGGGGAGCTGTTTTTT,TRBV6-1,13,.,TRBJ2-2,many
CASSASGQGWEKLFF,TGTGCCAGCAGCGCTTCAGGACAGGGATGGGAAAAACTGTTTTTT,TRBV9,15,TRBD1,TRBJ1-4,.
CSARDGRRNTEAFF,TGCAGTGCTAGAGATGGCAGGAGGAACACTGAAGCTTTCTTT,TRBV20-1,14,.,TRBJ1-1,.
CAVSSGRAYEQFF,TGTGCCGTGAGTAGCGGGAGGGCCTATGAGCAGTTCTTC,TRBV6-1,13,TRBD2,TRBJ2-1,many
CASRDREEEQYF,TGCGCCAGCCGGGACAGGGAGGAAGAGCAGTACTTC,TRBV5-1,12,TRBD1,TRBJ2-7,few
CASSRGRTEKLFF,TGTGCCAGCAGCCGCGGACGGACTGAAAAACTGTTTTTT,TRBV7-9,13,.,TRBJ1-4,few
CASRRDSGWTGELFF,TGTGCCAGCAGACGGGACAGCGGCTGGACCGGGGAGCTGTTTTTT,TRBV7-9,15,TRBD1,TRBJ2-2,.
CSASYRGNEQFF,TGCAGTGCGAGTTACAGGGGTAATGAGCAGTTCTTC,TRBV20-1,12,TRBD1,TRBJ2-1,many
CASSGDYSPLHF,TGTGCCAGCAGTGGGGACTATTCACCCCTCCACTTT,TRBV2,12,.,TRBJ1-6,many
CASSLDTGAYNEQFF,TGCGCCAGCAGCTTGGACACAGGGGCCTACAATGAGCAGTTCTTC,TRBV5-1,15,TRBD1,TRBJ2-1,few
CASGLGQPPSGNTIYF,TGTGCTAGTGGTTTGGGACAGCCTCCTTCTGGAAACACCATATATTTT,TRBV12-5,16,.,TRBJ1-3,.
CCASLRGPASRYEQYF,TGCTGTGCTAGTCTCAGGGGGCCGGCTTCACGTTACGAGCAGTACTTC,TRBV20-1,16,TRBD1,TRBJ2-7,few
CATHGRGSHNEQFF,TGTGCCACTCACGGGAGAGGGTCCCACAATGAGCAGTTCTTC,TRBV15,14,.,TRBJ2-1,.
CASSYSHSMNTEAFF,TGTGCCAGCAGTTACTCGCACAGCATGAACACTGAAGCTTTCTTT,TRBV6-5,15,.,TRBJ1-1,few
CSARGDSPDQPQHF,TGCAGTGCTAGAGGGGACAGCCCGGACCAGCCCCAGCATTTT,TRBV20-1,14,TRBD1,TRBJ1-5,few
CASSDRAESNQPQHF,TGTGCCAGCAGCGACAGGGCTGAAAGCAATCAGCCCCAGCATTTT,TRBV7-3,15,TRBD1,TRBJ1-5,few
CSAPLNIGQEAFF,TGCAGTGCCCCCCTTAATATAGGCCAGGAAGCTTTCTTT,TRBV20-1,13,.,TRBJ1-1,few
CASSVSGTGRYNEQFF,TGTGCCAGCAGCGTATCCGGGACAGGGAGATACAATGAGCAGTTCTTC,TRBV9,16,TRBD1,TRBJ2-1,few
CAISESQGAYGYTF,TGTGCCATCAGTGAGTCGCAGGGGGCCTATGGCTACACCTTC,TRBV10-3,14,TRBD1,TRBJ1-2,.
CSVGLGRWNTEAFF,TGCAGCGTTGGGCTCGGACGCTGGAACACTGAAGCTTTCTTT,TRBV29-1,14,.,TRBJ1-1,many
CSVVPGPNTGELFF,TGCAGCGTTGTGCCCGGGCCGAACACCGGGGAGCTGTTTTTT,TRBV29-1,14,.,TRBJ2-2,many
CASSERYYGYTF,TGTGCCAGCAGCGAACGGTACTATGGCTACACCTTC,TRBV5-5,12,.,TRBJ1-2,many
CATLHGTQYF,TGCGCCACCCTTCATGGTACGCAGTATTTT,TRBV10-2,10,.,TRBJ2-3,.
CSARGQGSQPQHF,TGCAGTGCTAGGGGGCAGGGAAGTCAGCCCCAGCATTTT,TRBV20-1,13,.,TRBJ1-5,many
CASGGQIYGYTF,TGTGCCAGCGGGGGACAAATCTATGGCTACACCTTC,TRBV6-1,12,.,TRBJ1-2,many
CSVEGGGDGEKLFF,TGCAGCGTTGAAGGGGGGGGTGACGGTGAAAAACTGTTTTTT,TRBV29-1,14,.,TRBJ1-4,.